This T cell receptor (beta chain) derives from a study of blood T cell repertoires in COVID-19. About the research overall: COVID-19 samples collected from the United States, Italy and Spain covered acute and convalescent phases. T cells, B-cell-depleted T cells, or PBMCs supplied cDNA or gDNA.

Per the original methods: How many nucleated cells were present was estimated from reference gene primer amplification. The repertoire was sequenced with immunoSEQ multiplex PCR; TCRdb's copy has only in-frame clones and lacks some. D and trimming were read from the DNA, whereas the V and J calls and clone size are those reported in that table. The repertoire holds approximately 100,000 clones, with around 85% as singletons. The CDR3 totals 13 residues. With V trimmed by 5 bases and J by 5 bases, 5 bases remained unmatched. The germline V gene has CDR1 SGHTA and CDR2 FQGNSA. This TCR was recovered from a woman aged 60-70 years with acute or convalescent COVID-19. The V gene is TRBV7-2, the J gene TRBJ2-5, with 7 bases matching TRBD1. What was sequenced was peripheral blood. CDR3 in DNA: TGTGCCAGCAGCGACAGGGTCTCGGAGACCCAGTACTTC. Translated: CASSDRVSETQYF.